A selection of T cell receptor beta chains follows, all from one sample in a study of T cell responses to AZD1222 COVID-19 vaccine. The table came from immunoSEQ multiplex PCR; TCRdb's copy has only in-frame clones and leaves some out. Of about 160,000 clones in the sample, 85% to 90% were seen once. The source material was peripheral blood, sampled 28 days after the second AZD1222 dose. The receptors were gathered from an adult who received the AZD1222 COVID-19 vaccine. The CDR3 runs from the conserved cysteine through the conserved F or W. A D gene is named only where the DNA matches it firmly.

TRBJ1-1 | TRBV11-1 | - | TGTGCCAGCAGCGTCTCCAACGGTCGGAACACTGAAGCTTTCTTT | CASSVSNGRNTEAFF
TRBJ2-1 | TRBV25-1 | - | TGTGCCAGCAGTGAACCTGGGGGAATTTACAATGGGCAGTTCTTC | CASSEPGGIYNGQFF
TRBJ1-2 | TRBV30 | - | TGTGCCTGCCAAAGGGACCGCTATGGCTACACCTTC | CACQRDRYGYTF
TRBJ1-5 | TRBV4-3 | - | TGCGCCAGCAGCCAAGAATGGGGACAGCCCCAGCATTTT | CASSQEWGQPQHF
TRBJ2-3 | TRBV7-3 | - | TGTGCCAGCAGCTTAATCCCCTCCGGAGGGTTTGAAGATACGCAGTATTTT | CASSLIPSGGFEDTQYF
TRBJ2-1 | TRBV11-2 | - | TGTGCCAGCAGCTTAGATCTAAGGGCTGGGGGTTCTATCTACAATGAGCAGTTCTTC | CASSLDLRAGGSIYNEQFF
TRBJ2-2 | TRBV2 | - | TGTGCCAGCAGTGGACAGGCTACCGGGGAGCTGTTTTTT | CASSGQATGELFF
TRBJ1-2 | TRBV6-5 | - | TGTGCCAGCAGTTACGCCGCTGGCGACGATGGCTACACCTTC | CASSYAAGDDGYTF
TRBJ2-7 | TRBV10-3 | - | TGTGCCATCAGTGAACCTCCTCCTACTAAATCCTACGAGCAGTACTTC | CAISEPPPTKSYEQYF
TRBJ1-6 | TRBV5-5 | - | TGTGCCAGCAGCTTGCTTATGGCCAACACGGGGTCACCCCTCCACTTT | CASSLLMANTGSPLHF